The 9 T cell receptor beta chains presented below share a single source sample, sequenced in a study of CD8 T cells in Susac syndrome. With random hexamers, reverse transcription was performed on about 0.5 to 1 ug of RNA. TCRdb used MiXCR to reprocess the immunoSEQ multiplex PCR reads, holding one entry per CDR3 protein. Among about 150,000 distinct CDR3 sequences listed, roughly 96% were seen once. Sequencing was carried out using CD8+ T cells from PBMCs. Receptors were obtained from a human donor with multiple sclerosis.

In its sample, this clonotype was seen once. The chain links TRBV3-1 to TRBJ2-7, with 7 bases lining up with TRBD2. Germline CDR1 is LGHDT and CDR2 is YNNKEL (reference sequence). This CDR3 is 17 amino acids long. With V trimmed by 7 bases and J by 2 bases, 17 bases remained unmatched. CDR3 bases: TGTGCCAGCACCAACCTTTTGCACCAAGGGAGGGCCTACGAGCAGTACGTC. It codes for CASTNLLHQGRAYEQYV.

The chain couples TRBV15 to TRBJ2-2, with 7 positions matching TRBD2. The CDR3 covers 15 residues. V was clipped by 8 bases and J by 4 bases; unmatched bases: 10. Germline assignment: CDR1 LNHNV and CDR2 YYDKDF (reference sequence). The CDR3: CATQPSGGTTGELFF. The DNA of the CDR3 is TGTGCCACCCAACCTTCGGGGGGAACCACCGGGGAGCTGTTTTTT. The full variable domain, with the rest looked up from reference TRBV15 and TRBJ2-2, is DAMVIQNPRYQVTQFGKPVTLSCSQTLNHNVMYWYQQKSSQAPKLLFHYYDKDFNNEADTPDNFQSRRPNTSFCFLDIRSPGLGDTAMYLCATQPSGGTTGELFFGEGSRLTVL.

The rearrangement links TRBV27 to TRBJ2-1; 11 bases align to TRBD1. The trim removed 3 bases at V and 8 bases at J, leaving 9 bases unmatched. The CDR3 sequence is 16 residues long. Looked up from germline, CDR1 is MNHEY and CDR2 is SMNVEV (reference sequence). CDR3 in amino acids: CASSFLGQGALDEQFF. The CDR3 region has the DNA TGTGCCAGCAGTTTCCTAGGACAGGGGGCTTTAGATGAGCAGTTCTTC.

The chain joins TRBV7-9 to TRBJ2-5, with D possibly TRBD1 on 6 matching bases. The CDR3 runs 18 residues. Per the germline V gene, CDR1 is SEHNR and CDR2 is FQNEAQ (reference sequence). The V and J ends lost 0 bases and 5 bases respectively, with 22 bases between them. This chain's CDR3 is CASSLASMDSRSMETQYF. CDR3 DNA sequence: TGTGCCAGCAGCTTAGCCTCGATGGACAGTCGAAGTATGGAGACCCAGTACTTC.

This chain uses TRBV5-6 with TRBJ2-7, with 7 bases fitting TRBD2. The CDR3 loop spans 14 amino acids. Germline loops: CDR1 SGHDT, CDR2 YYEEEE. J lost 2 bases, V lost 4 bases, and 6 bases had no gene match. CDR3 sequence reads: CASSGSGVTYEQYF. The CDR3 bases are TGTGCCAGCAGCGGAAGCGGGGTTACCTACGAGCAGTACTTC. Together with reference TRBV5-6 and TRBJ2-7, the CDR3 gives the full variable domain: DAGVTQSPTHLIKTRGQQVTLRCSPKSGHDTVSWYQQALGQGPQFIFQYYEEEERQRGNFPDRFSGHQFPNYSSELNVNALLLGDSALYLCASSGSGVTYEQYFGPGTRLTVT.

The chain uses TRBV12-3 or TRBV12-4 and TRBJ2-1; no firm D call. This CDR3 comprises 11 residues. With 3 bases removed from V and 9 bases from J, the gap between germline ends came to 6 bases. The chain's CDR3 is CASSFSGEQFF. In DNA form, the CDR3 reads TGTGCCAGCAGTTTTTCGGGTGAGCAGTTCTTC.

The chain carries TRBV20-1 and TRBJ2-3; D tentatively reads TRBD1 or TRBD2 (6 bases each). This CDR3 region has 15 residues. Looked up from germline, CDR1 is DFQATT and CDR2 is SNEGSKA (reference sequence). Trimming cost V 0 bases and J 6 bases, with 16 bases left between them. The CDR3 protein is CSARDPKGGLDTQYF. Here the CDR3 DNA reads TGCAGTGCTAGAGATCCGAAGGGGGGCCTCGATACGCAGTATTTT.

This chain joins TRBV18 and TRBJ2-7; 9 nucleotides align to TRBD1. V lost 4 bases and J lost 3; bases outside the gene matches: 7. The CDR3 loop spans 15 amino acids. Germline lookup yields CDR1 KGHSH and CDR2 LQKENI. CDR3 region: CASSLGQGPNYEQYV. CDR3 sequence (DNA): TGTGCCAGCTCACTCGGACAGGGGCCAAACTACGAGCAGTACGTC.

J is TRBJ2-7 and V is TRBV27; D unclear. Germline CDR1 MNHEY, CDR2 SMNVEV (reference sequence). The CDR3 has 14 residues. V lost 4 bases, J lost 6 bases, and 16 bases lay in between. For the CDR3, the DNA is TGTGCCAGCAGTTATAGGGATCCCCTATCCGAGCAGTACTTC. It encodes CASSYRDPLSEQYF.